The clone carrying this TCR beta chain was detected only a few times. The antigen is unknown. There are 13 residues in the CDR3. Trimming removed 2 bases at V and 6 bases at J, with 11 bases between. In germline, CDR1 is SGHKS, CDR2 YYEKEE (reference sequence). This record belongs to a study of identical twins. General observations from the study: In drawing conclusions, the study used cross-sectional statistical analysis and did not follow the same donors.

TCRdb analysed the 5' RACE reads with MiXCR anew, one entry per CDR3 protein. The sample yields 400,000 to 650,000 distinct CDR3 sequences, under 25% seen once. These same data were also listed under a study on T cells expressing NK-cell markers. That work states: Most of the eight sequenced donors were HCMV-seropositive; one was seronegative. The authors restricted sorting to alpha-beta TCR T cells with an anti-gamma-delta TCR antibody in several experiments.

Sequencing used CD4+ T cells sorted from blood. The chain uses TRBV5-5 and TRBJ1-2; no definite D call. This TCR was sampled from a young woman in good health. This CDR3 is CASSFSGLDGYTF. CDR3 DNA sequence: TGTGCCAGCAGCTTTTCGGGCCTCGATGGCTACACCTTC.